One sample yielded the 16 T cell receptor beta chains listed below, sequenced in a study of vaccination effects on CD4 cells after COVID-19. These receptors' antigens are unknown. Data came from immunoSEQ multiplex PCR; TCRdb stores just in-frame clones and leaves some out. Among about 27,000 clones listed, around 75% were seen once. In the ViraFEST assay, antigen-specific CD4+ clonotypes were identified by expansion after peptide-pool stimulation. Culture lasted over 9 days before CD4+ T cell isolation. All vaccine recipients tested negative for nucleocapsid antibodies and had never contracted SARS-CoV-2 infection. The starting material was CD4+ T cells from PBMCs cultured with HCoV-NL63 spike peptides, obtained before COVID-19 vaccination. These receptors were obtained from a human donor who received a COVID-19 vaccine.

CDR3 in amino acids: CASSQEAYSYEQYF. In DNA form, the CDR3 reads TGTGCCAGCAGCCAAGAGGCCTACTCCTACGAGCAGTACTTC. The J gene is TRBJ2-7, the V gene TRBV3-1 (or the pseudogene TRBV3-2); D unclear. This CDR3 has 14 amino acids. Germline lookup yields CDR1 LGHDT and CDR2 YNNKEL (reference sequence). V shed 0 bases and J shed 0 bases, with 6 bases lying between them.

The rearrangement links TRBV28 to TRBJ1-2, with a weak D call TRBD1 (6 bases). The CDR3 contains 12 residues. From germline, CDR1 is MDHEN and CDR2 SYDVKM. V was pared by 7 bases and J by 2 bases, with 8 bases between. This CDR3 is CASTGDNYGYTF. In nucleotides, the CDR3 is TGTGCCAGCACAGGGGACAACTATGGCTACACCTTC.

This sequence joins TRBV5-1 and TRBJ1-1; tentative D call: TRBD1 (6 bases). Trimming took 3 bases from V and 4 from J, leaving 13 bases between them. This CDR3 is 14 amino acids long. Germline CDR1 SGHRS, CDR2 YFSETQ. The CDR3 DNA is TGCGCCAGCAGCTACCAGGACAGCTCCACTGAAGCTTTCTTT. Protein product: CASSYQDSSTEAFF. Combining the CDR3 with reference TRBV5-1 and TRBJ1-1 gives the whole variable domain KAGVTQTPRYLIKTRGQQVTLSCSPISGHRSVSWYQQTPGQGLQFLFEYFSETQRNKGNFPGRFSGRQFSNSRSEMNVSTLELGDSALYLCASSYQDSSTEAFFGQGTRLTVV.

Only a few counts were recorded for this clone. The chain links TRBV25-1 to TRBJ2-2; possibly TRBD2 for D (6 bases). The CDR3 spans 15 residues. Trimming took 9 bases from V and 1 from J, leaving 15 bases between them. Germline V CDR1 and CDR2: MGHDK, SYGVNS. The chain's CDR3 is CASPQGGMNTGELFF. As DNA, the CDR3 is TGTGCCAGTCCCCAAGGAGGGATGAACACCGGGGAGCTGTTTTTT.

This clone was found many times. The chain is built from TRBV6-5 and TRBJ2-5; 12 bases fit TRBD2. This CDR3 is 15 amino acids long. Germline V gene sequence: CDR1 MNHEY, CDR2 SVGAGI. V shed 5 bases, J shed 5 bases, and the junction held 6 bases outside the gene matches. This chain's CDR3 is CASSLLAGGKETQYF. CDR3 nucleotides: TGTGCCAGCAGTCTACTAGCGGGGGGAAAGGAGACCCAGTACTTC.

The chain has TRBV15 and TRBJ2-5; tentative D call: TRBD2 (6 bases). The CDR3 sequence is 15 residues long. CDR1 LNHNV and CDR2 YYDKDF come from the germline V gene (reference sequence). V was cut by 1 base and J by 2 bases, with 11 bases left in between. CDR3 nucleotide sequence: TGTGCCACCAGCAGAGGGGGAGGCGGACAAGAGACCCAGTACTTC. Protein: CATSRGGGGQETQYF.

J is TRBJ1-1 and V is TRBV28, with D tentatively TRBD1 (6 bases). The CDR3 spans 14 residues. Germline CDR1 is MDHEN and CDR2 is SYDVKM. V dropped 7 bases and J dropped 6 bases, with 18 bases sitting between them. The CDR3 reads CASIEPGGHAEAFF. The CDR3 nucleotides are TGTGCCAGCATCGAACCGGGGGGGCACGCTGAAGCTTTCTTT.

This clone appeared a few times. The rearrangement joins TRBV7-9 to TRBJ1-2, with 9 bases matching TRBD1. This CDR3 is built from 15 residues. Germline V gives CDR1 SEHNR, CDR2 FQNEAQ (reference sequence). The junction had 5 bases not matched to a gene; V was cut back by 2 bases and J by 4 bases. CDR3 protein: CASSLPGQGPYGYTF. The DNA of the CDR3 is TGTGCCAGCAGCTTACCGGGACAGGGCCCCTATGGCTACACCTTC.

The V call is TRBV4-3, the J call TRBJ2-4; the D gene is possibly TRBD1 (6 bases). Per germline, CDR1 LGHNA and CDR2 YSLEER. The CDR3 contains 15 residues. V shed 2 bases and J shed 1 base, with 9 bases lying between them. In DNA form, the CDR3 reads TGCGCCAGCAGCCAACAGGGGTCGGCCAAAAACATTCAGTACTTC. Its translation is CASSQQGSAKNIQYF.

The genes are TRBV2 and TRBJ1-2; D gene unclear. The CDR3 covers 11 residues. Germline CDR1 and CDR2: SNHLY and FYNNEI. With 8 bases removed from V and 8 bases from J, the gap between germline ends came to 12 bases. CDR3 DNA: TGTGCCAGCTCGGAGGCCGTAGGCTACACCTTC. Amino acids: CASSEAVGYTF.

J is TRBJ2-3 and V is TRBV30; 13 bases align to TRBD2. The CDR3 has 16 residues. CDR1 and CDR2 (germline): GTSNPN, SVGIG (reference sequence). The V segment lost 1 base and the J segment 12 bases; nucleotides outside the gene matches: 13. CDR3 sequence reads: CAWSEGGLAGWGIQYF. As DNA, the CDR3 is TGTGCCTGGAGTGAGGGGGGACTAGCGGGATGGGGCATCCAGTATTTT.

V usage is TRBV7-8 and J usage is TRBJ1-1; 7 bases align to TRBD1. Looked up from germline, CDR1 is SGHVS and CDR2 is FQNEAQ. The CDR3 totals 14 residues. The V gene end was trimmed by 0 bases and the J gene end by 5 bases; junction bases not matched to a gene: 3. The CDR3 region is CASSLARGRTEAFF. CDR3 coding DNA: TGTGCCAGCAGCTTAGCCAGGGGGAGGACTGAAGCTTTCTTT.

V and J are TRBV9 and TRBJ2-1, with D uncertain. This CDR3 contains 15 residues. The V end was cut by 4 bases, the J end by 0 bases, with 11 bases between. Germline CDR1 and CDR2: SGDLS and YYNGEE. The CDR3 coding sequence is TGTGCCAGCAGCCCCATCCCGAGCTCCTACAATGAGCAGTTCTTC. Its translation is CASSPIPSSYNEQFF.

A single count supports this clone. V and J are TRBV5-1 and TRBJ1-1; D unclear. Per germline, CDR1 SGHRS and CDR2 YFSETQ. The length of the CDR3 is 13 residues. The V end lost 2 bases, the J end lost 0 bases, and 5 bases lay between the germline ends. The CDR3 region is CASSFAMNTEAFF. In nucleotides, the CDR3 is TGCGCCAGCAGCTTTGCGATGAACACTGAAGCTTTCTTT.

The chain carries TRBV10-3 and TRBJ1-1; D perhaps matches TRBD1 (5 bases). With 4 bases removed from V and 3 bases from J, the gap between germline ends came to 24 bases. This CDR3 contains 18 residues. The germline V gene has CDR1 ENHRY and CDR2 SYGVKD. The CDR3 DNA sequence: TGTGCCATCAGTGGTGGGAAAGTCTCCGGCGGACACGACACTGAAGCTTTCTTT. It translates to CAISGGKVSGGHDTEAFF.

The chain employs TRBV3-1 (or the pseudogene TRBV3-2) and TRBJ1-3, with D maybe TRBD1 (5 bases). The CDR3 length is 15 residues. Per germline, CDR1 LGHDT and CDR2 YNNKEL (reference sequence). The V end lost 0 bases, the J end lost 6 bases, and 12 bases lay between the germline ends. CDR3 bases: TGTGCCAGCAGCCAAGAATGGGGCGACGCAAACACCATATATTTT. Amino acids: CASSQEWGDANTIYF.